This TCR beta chain was captured in a study of T cell changes during pregnancy in multiple sclerosis. Sequencing was performed with immunoSEQ multiplex PCR; in TCRdb, only in-frame clones are kept and a portion is missing. Of roughly 30,000 clones detected, around 89% appear once; the ten largest clones hold approximately 3.5%. J lost 0 bases, V lost 5 bases, and 4 bases had no gene match. Germline CDR1 is SGDLS and CDR2 is YYNGEE. The CDR3 has 15 amino acids. This rearrangement joins TRBV9 to TRBJ2-1; 8 bases line up with TRBD2. This TCR derives from a female donor in good health, enrolled as a control in a pregnancy study. The sample was CD4+ T cells from peripheral blood mononuclear cells, taken in the first trimester of pregnancy. CDR3 sequence: CASSRGGSSYNEQFF. In nucleotides, the CDR3 is TGTGCCAGCAGTCGCGGGGGGAGCTCCTACAATGAGCAGTTCTTC. Supplemented by reference TRBV9 and TRBJ2-1, the full variable domain reads DSGVTQTPKHLITATGQRVTLRCSPRSGDLSVYWYQQSLDQGLQFLIQYYNGEERAKGNILERFSAQQFPDLHSELNLSSLELGDSALYFCASSRGGSSYNEQFFGPGTRLTVL.